This T cell receptor (beta chain) was retrieved from a study of blood T cell repertoires in COVID-19. About the study: Material from acute and convalescent COVID-19 was sourced from the United States, Italy and Spain. Sources were T cells, B-cell-depleted T cells, or PBMCs; the material itself was cDNA or gDNA.

Per the study methods: For nucleated cells, counts were estimated from reference gene primer amplification. Profiled with immunoSEQ multiplex PCR; TCRdb holds only in-frame clones, not every one. The V and J calls and clone size were taken over from that table, and D and trimming were inferred from the DNA. The table shows approximately 41,000 clones, with around four fifths occurring only once. In germline, CDR1 is SEHNR, CDR2 FQNEAQ (reference sequence). Trimming took 2 bases from V and 3 from J, leaving 8 bases between them. The CDR3 totals 13 residues. The chain has TRBV7-9 and TRBJ2-7; maybe TRBD2 (5 bases). This receptor was obtained from a woman aged 80 or over with acute or convalescent COVID-19. Specimen: peripheral blood. CDR3 region: CASSLSEGYEQYF. As DNA, the CDR3 is TGTGCCAGCAGCTTAAGTGAGGGCTACGAGCAGTACTTC.